This entry lists 20 T cell receptor beta chains sequenced from one sample in a study of graft-versus-host responses after intestinal transplantation. Produced via immunoSEQ multiplex PCR; TCRdb's table is partial and in-frame only. The sample records about 100,000 clones, roughly 84% being singletons. Their antigen targets remain unknown. The sequencing here drew on unstimulated CD4+ T cells sorted from spleen or lymph node cells, taken before transplant. These TCRs come from a human donor who was the organ donor for an intestinal transplant.

J is TRBJ1-5 and V is TRBV28, with 7 bases that match TRBD1. The CDR3 length is 14 residues. Germline assignment: CDR1 MDHEN and CDR2 SYDVKM. J was trimmed by 6 bases and V by 3 bases; bases with no gene match: 5. In DNA form, the CDR3 reads TGTGCCAGCAGTTTCGGAGGGGGCGGTCAGCCCCAGCATTTT. Protein: CASSFGGGGQPQHF.

The rearrangement links TRBV9 to TRBJ2-1; D is unresolved. This CDR3 has 14 amino acids. V was clipped by 0 bases and J by 2 bases, with 6 bases between them. Germline V gene data show CDR1 as SGDLS and CDR2 as YYNGEE. CDR3 sequence: CASSVEGTYNEQFF. The CDR3 DNA is TGTGCCAGCAGCGTAGAGGGAACCTACAATGAGCAGTTCTTC.

CDR3 loop: CASSNLQLRYNEQFF. The CDR3 DNA follows: TGTGCCAGCAGCAATCTCCAGCTTCGATACAATGAGCAGTTCTTC. The chain couples TRBV5-7 to TRBJ2-1, with unresolved D. TRBV5-7 falls under the ORF class, with uncertain function. The length of the CDR3 is 15 residues. The germline V and J ends were trimmed by 4 bases and 4 bases, with 15 bases remaining between them.

This clone was counted only a few times. V is TRBV6-1 and J is TRBJ2-1, with TRBD1 identical over 8 bases. The CDR3 covers 13 residues. Germline V gene sequence: CDR1 MNHNS, CDR2 SASEGT. With V trimmed by 10 bases and J by 6 bases, 8 bases remained unmatched. DNA for the CDR3: TGTGCCACCATCAGGGGGCAGGGCAATGAGCAGTTCTTC. Encoded protein: CATIRGQGNEQFF.

The rearrangement links TRBV19 to TRBJ2-7, with TRBD1 matching over 9 bases. This CDR3 comprises 13 residues. Germline CDR1 reads LNHDA; CDR2 reads SQIVND (reference sequence). After removal of 8 bases from V and 2 bases from J, the junction contained 4 bases not matched to a gene. Here the CDR3 reads CASGTGRPYEQYF. DNA for the CDR3: TGTGCCAGTGGGACAGGGAGACCCTACGAGCAGTACTTC.

In this sample, this clone turned up once. The V and J genes are TRBV7-2 and TRBJ2-7, with 7 bases that match TRBD1. The germline V gene has CDR1 SGHTA and CDR2 FQGNSA. The CDR3 is 12 amino acids. Germline trimming cut 4 bases from V and 4 bases from J; bases unmatched to any gene: 1. The CDR3 sequence: CASSSDRYEQYF. CDR3 coding DNA: TGTGCCAGCAGCTCGGACAGGTACGAGCAGTACTTC.

The chain has TRBV9 and TRBJ1-1, with D unclear. CDR3 size: 16 residues. V was cut by 0 bases and J by 7 bases, with 19 bases left in between. Per germline, CDR1 SGDLS and CDR2 YYNGEE. CDR3 residues: CASSVGGGQQQGEAFF. The CDR3 nucleotides read TGTGCCAGCAGCGTAGGGGGAGGCCAGCAACAAGGTGAAGCTTTCTTT.

This clone was observed once. The chain employs TRBV7-9 and TRBJ2-2; perhaps TRBD2 as D (5 bases). CDR3 length equals 16 residues. CDR1 SEHNR and CDR2 FQNEAQ come from the germline V gene (reference sequence). V lost 5 bases, J lost 0 bases, and 13 bases lay in between. The CDR3 is CASSPSGLSNTGELFF. In nucleotides, the CDR3 is TGTGCCAGCAGCCCCAGCGGACTCTCGAACACCGGGGAGCTGTTTTTT.

Regarding this clone: This same CDR3 is encoded by further DNA sequences in the sample. The chain links TRBV5-1 to TRBJ2-3, with D unclear. The ends were cut back, 1 base at V and 1 base at J, with 4 bases in the middle. Germline CDR1 and CDR2: SGHRS and YFSETQ. CDR3 size: 13 residues. The DNA for the CDR3 is TGCGCCAGCAGCTTGAGGGGCACAGATACGCAGTATTTT. Translated, it gives CASSLRGTDTQYF.

The sample holds one count of this clone. The rearrangement links TRBV6-1 to TRBJ2-5; 8 bases are shared with TRBD2. With V trimmed by 3 bases and J by 3 bases, 15 bases remained unmatched. The CDR3 consists of 18 residues. Germline-derived CDR1 and CDR2 are MNHNS and SASEGT. DNA of the CDR3: TGTGCCAGCAGTGACAGGCCAAATAGCGGGGTCCCCAAAGAGACCCAGTACTTC. Its translation: CASSDRPNSGVPKETQYF.

This chain joins TRBV6-1 and TRBJ1-2; 7 bases are a match to TRBD1. The germline V gene has CDR1 MNHNS and CDR2 SASEGT. The CDR3 is made up of 13 amino acids. After removal of 7 bases from V and 7 bases from J, the junction contained 9 bases not matched to a gene. CDR3 residues: CASTPGQVPGYTF. The CDR3 DNA reads TGTGCCAGCACTCCAGGACAGGTCCCTGGCTACACCTTC.

Comment on this clone: The same CDR3 can be traced to other DNA sequences in this sample. The chain joins TRBV28 to TRBJ2-3; 11 bases match TRBD1. Germline assignment: CDR1 MDHEN and CDR2 SYDVKM. V trimming: 2 bases; J trimming: 6 bases; junction bases outside the gene matches: 4. The CDR3 sequence is 15 residues long. This CDR3 is CASSLTGQGGDTQYF. The DNA for the CDR3 is TGTGCCAGCAGTTTAACGGGACAGGGGGGGGATACGCAGTATTTT.

V and J are TRBV5-1 and TRBJ2-5; tentative D call: TRBD2 (6 bases). V lost 0 bases and J lost 9, with 9 bases in between. The CDR3 totals 12 residues. CDR1 is SGHRS, CDR2 YFSETQ, per germline. DNA of the CDR3: TGCGCCAGCAGCTTGGCCGGGGAGGCCCAGTACTTC. It translates to CASSLAGEAQYF.

A few counts support this clone. The chain uses TRBV19 and TRBJ1-2, with D unclear. CDR1 and CDR2 from the germline V gene are LNHDA and SQIVND (reference sequence). V was shortened by 5 bases and J by 2 bases, with 15 bases between the two germline ends. CDR3 length equals 15 residues. The CDR3 is CASSRIEGVNYGYTF. For the CDR3, the DNA is TGTGCCAGTAGTCGCATCGAGGGAGTAAACTATGGCTACACCTTC.

The chain has TRBV28 and TRBJ1-5; D is ambiguous. CDR1 and CDR2 from the germline V gene are MDHEN and SYDVKM. Trimming cost V 5 bases and J 5 bases, with 7 bases left between them. The CDR3 length is 12 residues. CDR3 amino acids: CASSTVDQPQHF. CDR3 nucleotides: TGTGCCAGCAGTACTGTAGATCAGCCCCAGCATTTT.

The gene calls are TRBV6-1 and TRBJ1-3; D remains ambiguous. Between the trimmed V and J ends, which lost 7 bases and 0 bases, there was a span of 10 bases. Germline assignment: CDR1 MNHNS and CDR2 SASEGT. This CDR3 has 14 amino acids. The CDR3 here is CASTKAPSGNTIYF. CDR3 nucleotides: TGTGCCAGCACCAAGGCCCCCTCTGGAAACACCATATATTTT.

CDR3 amino acids: CASSLSGRGFGEQFF. Here the CDR3 DNA reads TGTGCCAGCAGTTTATCGGGCAGGGGATTTGGTGAGCAGTTCTTC. The chain joins TRBV28 to TRBJ2-1, with a possible D match to TRBD1 (6 bases). Deletions cut 1 base from V and 9 bases from J, with 16 bases between. This CDR3 has 15 amino acids. The V gene's germline CDR1 is MDHEN and CDR2 SYDVKM.

The chain links TRBV7-3 to TRBJ1-2; perhaps TRBD1 as D (6 bases). The CDR3 covers 15 residues. The germline V and J ends were trimmed by 5 bases and 3 bases, with 16 bases remaining between them. Germline CDR1 and CDR2: SGHTA and FQGTGA. The CDR3: CASSPTTGADYGYTF. DNA of the CDR3: TGTGCCAGCAGCCCGACGACGGGGGCGGACTATGGCTACACCTTC.

The chain carries TRBV27 and TRBJ2-1; D is possibly TRBD1 (6 bases). Germline V gives CDR1 MNHEY, CDR2 SMNVEV (reference sequence). The CDR3 extends over 16 amino acids. V lost 2 bases to trimming and J lost 7 bases, with 18 bases between them. Here the CDR3 DNA reads TGTGCCAGCAGTTTAATGGGCAGGGGAACGCCGAATGAGCAGTTCTTC. This codes for CASSLMGRGTPNEQFF.

The chain recombines TRBV25-1 with TRBJ2-4, with D tentatively TRBD1 or TRBD2 (6 bases each). Germline V gives CDR1 MGHDK, CDR2 SYGVNS. Trimming took off 2 bases at V and 7 bases at J, with 12 bases between the two ends. CDR3 length equals 14 residues. CDR3 amino acids: CASSERGAGNIQYF. DNA for the CDR3: TGTGCCAGCAGTGAAAGGGGGGCAGGGAACATTCAGTACTTC.